This T cell receptor (beta chain) derives from a study of blood T cell repertoires in COVID-19. For the study at large: PBMCs, B-cell-depleted T cells, or T cells were the source of the cDNA or gDNA that made up the material.

The authors' processing: By means of reference gene primer amplification, nucleated cell counts were estimated. Using immunoSEQ multiplex PCR, the repertoire was profiled, and TCRdb retains in-frame clones only, with some absent. Clonal size and the V and J genes are those of that table, whereas D and trimming came from the DNA. This sample carries more than 200,000 clones, about 87% of them seen once, and the ten largest clones take around 6.3%. The CDR3 sequence is 13 residues long. The germline CDR1 and CDR2 sequences are MDHEN and SYDVKM. V was trimmed by 5 bases and J by 7 bases, leaving 14 bases between them.

What was sequenced was peripheral blood. The clonotype was recovered from a young woman with COVID-19, enrolled during active disease. This chain joins TRBV28 and TRBJ1-2; D is perhaps TRBD1 (6 bases). CDR3 nucleotide sequence: TGTGCCAGCAGTCAACAGGGATTCTCTGGCTACACCTTC. This gives the protein CASSQQGFSGYTF.